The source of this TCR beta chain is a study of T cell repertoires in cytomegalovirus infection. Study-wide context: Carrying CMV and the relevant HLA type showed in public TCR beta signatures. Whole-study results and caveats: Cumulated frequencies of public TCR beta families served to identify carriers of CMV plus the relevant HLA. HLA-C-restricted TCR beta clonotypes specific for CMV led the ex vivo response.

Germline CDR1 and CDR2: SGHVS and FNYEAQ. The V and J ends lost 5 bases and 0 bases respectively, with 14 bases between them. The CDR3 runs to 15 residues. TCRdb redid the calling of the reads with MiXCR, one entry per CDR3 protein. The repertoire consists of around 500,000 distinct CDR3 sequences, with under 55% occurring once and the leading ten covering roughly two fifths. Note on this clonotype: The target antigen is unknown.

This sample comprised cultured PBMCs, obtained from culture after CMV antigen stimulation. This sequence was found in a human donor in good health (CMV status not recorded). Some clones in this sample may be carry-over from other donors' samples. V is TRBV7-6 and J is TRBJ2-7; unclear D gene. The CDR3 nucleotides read TGTGCCAGCAGCGCGACGGGTTCCCGCTCCTACGAGCAGTACTTC. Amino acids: CASSATGSRSYEQYF.